The clone carrying this T cell receptor beta chain was seen only once. Antigen unknown. The TCR beta cDNA libraries carried unique molecular identifiers. The authors obtained roughly 0.5 million cDNA molecules from roughly 1 to 10 million T cells. TCRdb re-analysed the PCR reads in MiXCR, keeping a single row per CDR3 protein. The data contain around 700,000 distinct CDR3 sequences, approximately 60% of them singletons. The sample is drawn from a study of post-analysis software for immune sequencing data. Study results and limitations: Normalized Chao1 diversity in multiple sclerosis patients fell significantly below that of controls. Controls had lower frequencies than patients of five or six TRBV segments, which included TRBV5-6, TRBV5-1 and TRBV20-1.

Germline CDR1 is SGHAT and CDR2 is FQNNGV. The CDR3 is 15 amino acids. V lost 3 bases and J lost 3, with 12 bases in between. Sequencing input: blood. V is TRBV11-2 and J is TRBJ2-1; possible D gene TRBD2, 7 bases. The sequence was obtained from a girl aged 2-10 years with multiple sclerosis. The CDR3 DNA sequence: TGTGCCAGCAGCTTGGGGGGGCGTTTCTACAATGAGCAGTTCTTC. Its protein is CASSLGGRFYNEQFF.